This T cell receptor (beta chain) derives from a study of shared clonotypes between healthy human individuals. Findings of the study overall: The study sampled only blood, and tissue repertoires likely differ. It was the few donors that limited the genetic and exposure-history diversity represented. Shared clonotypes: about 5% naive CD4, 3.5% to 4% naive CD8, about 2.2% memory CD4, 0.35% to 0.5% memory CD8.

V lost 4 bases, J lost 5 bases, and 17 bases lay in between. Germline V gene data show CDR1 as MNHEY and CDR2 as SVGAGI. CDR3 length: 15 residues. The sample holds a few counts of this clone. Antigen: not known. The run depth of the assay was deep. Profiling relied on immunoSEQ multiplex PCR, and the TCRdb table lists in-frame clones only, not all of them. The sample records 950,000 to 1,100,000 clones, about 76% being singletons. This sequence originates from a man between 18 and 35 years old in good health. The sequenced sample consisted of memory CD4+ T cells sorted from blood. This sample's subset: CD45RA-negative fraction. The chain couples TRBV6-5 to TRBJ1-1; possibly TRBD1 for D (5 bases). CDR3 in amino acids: CASSSAGRAGTEAFF. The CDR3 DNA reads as TGTGCCAGCAGTTCCGCCGGCAGGGCGGGGACTGAAGCTTTCTTT.